A selection of T cell receptor beta chains follows, all from one sample in a study of shared clonotypes between healthy human individuals. Profiling relied on immunoSEQ multiplex PCR, and the TCRdb table lists in-frame clones only, not all of them. The sample lists 760,000 or so clones; roughly 96% were seen once. The sample was naive CD8+ T cells sorted from blood. All receptors come from a man aged 25-45 years in good health. Each CDR3 is given with its conserved first and last residue. The order of the fields is CDR3 DNA, CDR3 protein, D gene, V gene, J gene, clone size. D genes are given only for firm matches. Size is stated for part of the rows, as once, few or many counts, or as a class when the clone is expanded.

CDR3nt: TGTGCCAGCAGTTTTGAGGCCTTCGCGAACACCGGGGAGCTGTTTTTT; CDR3aa: CASSFEAFANTGELFF; d_gene: .; v_gene: TRBV6-5; j_gene: TRBJ2-2; abundance: .
CDR3nt: TGCGCCAGCAGCCCCCGGGCCATGGCGGAGGAGCAGTACTTC; CDR3aa: CASSPRAMAEEQYF; d_gene: .; v_gene: TRBV5-1; j_gene: TRBJ2-7; abundance: .
CDR3nt: TGTGCCAGCAGCCAAGGCTGGGGCTATTCCTACGAGCAGTACTTC; CDR3aa: CASSQGWGYSYEQYF; d_gene: .; v_gene: TRBV14; j_gene: TRBJ2-7; abundance: .
CDR3nt: TGTGCCAGCAGAGGGGACAGCAATAATGAAAAACTGTTTTTT; CDR3aa: CASRGDSNNEKLFF; d_gene: TRBD1; v_gene: TRBV6-6; j_gene: TRBJ1-4; abundance: .
CDR3nt: TGTGCCAGCAGTGTTTTACCGAGGGACACAGATACGCAGTATTTT; CDR3aa: CASSVLPRDTDTQYF; d_gene: .; v_gene: TRBV25-1; j_gene: TRBJ2-3; abundance: .
CDR3nt: TGTGCCAGCAGTCTTTCCCGACTGAACTCCTACGAGCAGTACTTC; CDR3aa: CASSLSRLNSYEQYF; d_gene: .; v_gene: TRBV28; j_gene: TRBJ2-7; abundance: .
CDR3nt: TGTGCCAGCAGCGACTTAGCGGGAGGTGTCTACAATGAGCAGTTCTTC; CDR3aa: CASSDLAGGVYNEQFF; d_gene: TRBD2; v_gene: TRBV11-2; j_gene: TRBJ2-1; abundance: .
CDR3nt: TGTGCCAGCAGGGGCCTCTACGAGCAGTACTTC; CDR3aa: CASRGLYEQYF; d_gene: .; v_gene: TRBV7-9; j_gene: TRBJ2-7; abundance: .
CDR3nt: TGTGCCAGCAGCCACTGGACTAGCGGGAGTTTGGCAGATACGCAGTATTTT; CDR3aa: CASSHWTSGSLADTQYF; d_gene: TRBD2; v_gene: TRBV14; j_gene: TRBJ2-3; abundance: .
CDR3nt: TGTGCCAGTGAGGGGGGATCAGGGTTTGGACGGCTCAATGAGCAGTTCTTC; CDR3aa: CASEGGSGFGRLNEQFF; d_gene: .; v_gene: TRBV9; j_gene: TRBJ2-1; abundance: .
CDR3nt: TGCGCCAGCCGCAGGGGGGACGAAGTCGATGAGCAGTTCTTC; CDR3aa: CASRRGDEVDEQFF; d_gene: .; v_gene: TRBV5-1; j_gene: TRBJ2-1; abundance: .
CDR3nt: TGTGCCAGCAGCTTACCGACAGGCCCTGAAGCTTTCTTT; CDR3aa: CASSLPTGPEAFF; d_gene: .; v_gene: TRBV7-9; j_gene: TRBJ1-1; abundance: .
CDR3nt: TGTGCCAGCAGCTTGTTACTTCAAGAGACCCAGTACTTC; CDR3aa: CASSLLLQETQYF; d_gene: .; v_gene: TRBV13; j_gene: TRBJ2-5; abundance: once
CDR3nt: TGTGCCAGCAGTTCGTCCAGAATGATGGCGGAGCACTCGAATGAGCAGTTCTTC; CDR3aa: CASSSSRMMAEHSNEQFF; d_gene: .; v_gene: TRBV7-8; j_gene: TRBJ2-1; abundance: .
CDR3nt: TGTGCCAGCAGTTACTCGAGTTTGCGGGAGCAGTTCTTC; CDR3aa: CASSYSSLREQFF; d_gene: .; v_gene: TRBV6-5; j_gene: TRBJ2-1; abundance: .
CDR3nt: TGCGCCAGCAGCTGGGCAGGGGGCAATGAGCAGTTCTTC; CDR3aa: CASSWAGGNEQFF; d_gene: TRBD1; v_gene: TRBV5-1; j_gene: TRBJ2-1; abundance: .
CDR3nt: TGTGCCAGCAGCTCACGACAGGACGGCGACGAGCAGTACTTC; CDR3aa: CASSSRQDGDEQYF; d_gene: .; v_gene: TRBV7-6; j_gene: TRBJ2-7; abundance: .
CDR3nt: TGTGCCAGCAGCTTAGTAAGCGGGAGCTCCGGGAACGAGCAGTACTTC; CDR3aa: CASSLVSGSSGNEQYF; d_gene: TRBD2; v_gene: TRBV7-6; j_gene: TRBJ2-7; abundance: .
CDR3nt: TGTGCCAGCAGCGTGGGGGCGCTGAACACTGAAGCTTTCTTT; CDR3aa: CASSVGALNTEAFF; d_gene: .; v_gene: TRBV9; j_gene: TRBJ1-1; abundance: .
CDR3nt: TGTGCCAGCAGCTTAGACCCCCGGGAGCAGTTCTTC; CDR3aa: CASSLDPREQFF; d_gene: .; v_gene: TRBV7-9; j_gene: TRBJ2-1; abundance: .
CDR3nt: TGCAGCGTTGAAATCTGGGAGGGAGTTGACAATGAGCAGTTCTTC; CDR3aa: CSVEIWEGVDNEQFF; d_gene: TRBD2; v_gene: TRBV29-1; j_gene: TRBJ2-1; abundance: .
CDR3nt: TGTGCCAGCAGCATTCGGGGCGGGATGTTCAATGAGCAGTTCTTC; CDR3aa: CASSIRGGMFNEQFF; d_gene: .; v_gene: TRBV6-5; j_gene: TRBJ2-1; abundance: .
CDR3nt: TGTGCCAGCAGCTTATTACAGGATGAGCAGTTCTTC; CDR3aa: CASSLLQDEQFF; d_gene: .; v_gene: TRBV11-2; j_gene: TRBJ2-1; abundance: .
CDR3nt: TGTGCCAGCAGCGGGACGATCAGGGCCCACGAGCAGTACTTC; CDR3aa: CASSGTIRAHEQYF; d_gene: .; v_gene: TRBV5-5; j_gene: TRBJ2-7; abundance: .
CDR3nt: TGCGCCAGCGTCGGGGTAAGCAATCAGCCCCAGCATTTT; CDR3aa: CASVGVSNQPQHF; d_gene: .; v_gene: TRBV10-2; j_gene: TRBJ1-5; abundance: .
CDR3nt: TGTGCCAGCAGCAACGTACAGGGACGTGGGAGAGCTTTCTTT; CDR3aa: CASSNVQGRGRAFF; d_gene: .; v_gene: TRBV7-9; j_gene: TRBJ1-1; abundance: .
CDR3nt: TGTGCCACCAGCAGAGGGCGCGGACAGGGGGGCCAGCCCCAGCATTTT; CDR3aa: CATSRGRGQGGQPQHF; d_gene: TRBD1; v_gene: TRBV15; j_gene: TRBJ1-5; abundance: .
CDR3nt: TGTGCCATCAGTGAGGCGGACAGAGCCCGGATAGGACCTTACGAGCAGTACTTC; CDR3aa: CAISEADRARIGPYEQYF; d_gene: .; v_gene: TRBV10-3; j_gene: TRBJ2-7; abundance: .
CDR3nt: TGTGCCAGCATTCTTTACGGACTAGCGGGAAATGAGCAGTTCTTC; CDR3aa: CASILYGLAGNEQFF; d_gene: TRBD2; v_gene: TRBV2; j_gene: TRBJ2-1; abundance: .
CDR3nt: TGTGCCAGCAGCTTAGGGGAGACGTTAGCGGGAGGGGAGACCCAGTACTTC; CDR3aa: CASSLGETLAGGETQYF; d_gene: TRBD2; v_gene: TRBV7-2; j_gene: TRBJ2-5; abundance: .
CDR3nt: TGCAGCGTTGGGCTTGGGAGTTCTGCGGAGACCCAGTACTTC; CDR3aa: CSVGLGSSAETQYF; d_gene: .; v_gene: TRBV29-1; j_gene: TRBJ2-5; abundance: .
CDR3nt: TGTGCCACCGTGACAGGTGGAAACACCATATATTTT; CDR3aa: CATVTGGNTIYF; d_gene: .; v_gene: TRBV28; j_gene: TRBJ1-3; abundance: .
CDR3nt: TGTGCCAGTAGTATGAGGGACAGTCTCTACGAGCAGTACTTC; CDR3aa: CASSMRDSLYEQYF; d_gene: TRBD1; v_gene: TRBV19; j_gene: TRBJ2-7; abundance: .
CDR3nt: TGTGCCAGCAGCCCTAGGGCGGGGGGCGCGTACAATGAGCAGTTCTTC; CDR3aa: CASSPRAGGAYNEQFF; d_gene: TRBD2; v_gene: TRBV7-9; j_gene: TRBJ2-1; abundance: .
CDR3nt: TGTGCCAGCAGCAAGCTCCGGGGGGGGGCTAGCACAGATACGCAGTATTTT; CDR3aa: CASSKLRGGASTDTQYF; d_gene: TRBD2; v_gene: TRBV27; j_gene: TRBJ2-3; abundance: .
CDR3nt: TGTGCCACCAGCAGAGAGCCAGGGCCAGGGGGATACGAGCAGTACTTC; CDR3aa: CATSREPGPGGYEQYF; d_gene: TRBD1; v_gene: TRBV15; j_gene: TRBJ2-7; abundance: .
CDR3nt: TGTGCCAGCAGCCCGGGCTCTAGCGGGGGCCTAATCTCGTCCTACAATGAGCAGTTCTTC; CDR3aa: CASSPGSSGGLISSYNEQFF; d_gene: TRBD2; v_gene: TRBV9; j_gene: TRBJ2-1; abundance: .
CDR3nt: TGCGCCAGCAGCTTGGTGTCTAGCGGAGGGAGGGAGCAGTACTTC; CDR3aa: CASSLVSSGGREQYF; d_gene: TRBD2; v_gene: TRBV5-1; j_gene: TRBJ2-7; abundance: .
CDR3nt: TGTGCCAGCAGATCAGTTAACACAGATACGCAGTATTTT; CDR3aa: CASRSVNTDTQYF; d_gene: .; v_gene: TRBV6-5; j_gene: TRBJ2-3; abundance: .
CDR3nt: TGTGCCAGCACCCTTGGCACTAGCGGGAATGAGCAGTTCTTC; CDR3aa: CASTLGTSGNEQFF; d_gene: TRBD2; v_gene: TRBV27; j_gene: TRBJ2-1; abundance: .
CDR3nt: TGTGCCAGCAGCAAAGGGGTCTACGAGCAGTACTTC; CDR3aa: CASSKGVYEQYF; d_gene: .; v_gene: TRBV7-9; j_gene: TRBJ2-7; abundance: .
CDR3nt: TGTGCCAGCAGCCAGGGGGCGGGAAGAATTGGGCATGAGCAGTTCTTC; CDR3aa: CASSQGAGRIGHEQFF; d_gene: TRBD1; v_gene: TRBV9; j_gene: TRBJ2-1; abundance: .
CDR3nt: TGTGCCAGCAGCCAATCGGGAGGTGGCTACGAGCAGTACTTC; CDR3aa: CASSQSGGGYEQYF; d_gene: TRBD2; v_gene: TRBV14; j_gene: TRBJ2-7; abundance: .
CDR3nt: TGTGCCAGCAGCTCCCCCCGCGGGGGAGAGCAGTTCTTC; CDR3aa: CASSSPRGGEQFF; d_gene: TRBD2; v_gene: TRBV5-4; j_gene: TRBJ2-1; abundance: .
CDR3nt: TGTGCCACCAGCAGAGTAGACAGCTCGCAGCTGTTTTTT; CDR3aa: CATSRVDSSQLFF; d_gene: .; v_gene: TRBV15; j_gene: TRBJ2-2; abundance: .